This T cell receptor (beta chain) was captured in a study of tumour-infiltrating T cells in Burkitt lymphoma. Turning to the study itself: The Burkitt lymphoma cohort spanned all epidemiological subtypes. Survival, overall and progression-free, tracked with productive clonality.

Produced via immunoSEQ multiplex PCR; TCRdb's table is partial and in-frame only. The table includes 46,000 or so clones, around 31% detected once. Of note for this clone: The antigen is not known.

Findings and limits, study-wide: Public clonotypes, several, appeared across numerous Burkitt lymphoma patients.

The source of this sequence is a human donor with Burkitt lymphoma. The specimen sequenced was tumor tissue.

The CDR3 sequence is CASSQMTETNEKLFF. CDR3 DNA sequence: TGTGCCAGCAGCCAGATGACAGAAACTAATGAAAAACTGTTTTTT. J is TRBJ1-4 and V is TRBV5-4; possibly TRBD1 for D (5 bases). The CDR3 loop spans 15 amino acids. V lost 4 bases, J lost 1 base, and 11 bases lay in between. The V gene's germline CDR1 is SGHNT and CDR2 YYREEE (reference sequence).